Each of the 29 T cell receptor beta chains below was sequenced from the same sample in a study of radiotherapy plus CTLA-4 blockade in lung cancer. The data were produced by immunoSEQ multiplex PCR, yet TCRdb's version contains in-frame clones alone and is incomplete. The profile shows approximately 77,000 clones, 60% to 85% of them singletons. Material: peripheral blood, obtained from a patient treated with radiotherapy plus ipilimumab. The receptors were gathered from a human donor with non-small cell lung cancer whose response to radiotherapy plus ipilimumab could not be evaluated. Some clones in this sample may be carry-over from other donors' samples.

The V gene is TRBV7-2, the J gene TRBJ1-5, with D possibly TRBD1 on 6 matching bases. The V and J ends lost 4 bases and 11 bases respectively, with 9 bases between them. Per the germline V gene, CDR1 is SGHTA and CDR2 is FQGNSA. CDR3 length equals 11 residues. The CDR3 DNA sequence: TGTGCCAGCAGCTCGAGGGACACCCAGCATTTT. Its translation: CASSSRDTQHF. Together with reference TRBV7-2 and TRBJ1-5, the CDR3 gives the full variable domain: GAGVSQSPSNKVTEKGKDVELRCDPISGHTALYWYRQSLGQGLEFLIYFQGNSAPDKSGLPSDRFSAERTGGSVSTLTIQRTQQEDSAVYLCASSSRDTQHFGDGTRLSIL.

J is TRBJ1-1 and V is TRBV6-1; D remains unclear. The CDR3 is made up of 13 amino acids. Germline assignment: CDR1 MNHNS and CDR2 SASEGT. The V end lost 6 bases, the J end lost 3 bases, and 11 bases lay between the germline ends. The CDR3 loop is CASRQDGYTEAFF. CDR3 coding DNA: TGTGCCAGCAGGCAAGACGGGTACACTGAAGCTTTCTTT.

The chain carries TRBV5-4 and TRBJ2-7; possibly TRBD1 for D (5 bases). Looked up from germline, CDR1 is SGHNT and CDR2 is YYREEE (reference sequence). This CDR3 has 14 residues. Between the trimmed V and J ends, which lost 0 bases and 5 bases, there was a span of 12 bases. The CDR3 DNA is TGTGCCAGCAGCTTGGATCAGGGTCGAAACGAGCAGTACTTC. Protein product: CASSLDQGRNEQYF.

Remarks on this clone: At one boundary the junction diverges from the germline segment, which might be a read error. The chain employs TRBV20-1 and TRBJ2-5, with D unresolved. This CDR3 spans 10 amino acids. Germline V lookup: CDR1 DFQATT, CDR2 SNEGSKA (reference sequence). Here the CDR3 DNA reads TGCAGTCCCGTTTCAGAGGCCCAGTACTTC. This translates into CSPVSEAQYF.

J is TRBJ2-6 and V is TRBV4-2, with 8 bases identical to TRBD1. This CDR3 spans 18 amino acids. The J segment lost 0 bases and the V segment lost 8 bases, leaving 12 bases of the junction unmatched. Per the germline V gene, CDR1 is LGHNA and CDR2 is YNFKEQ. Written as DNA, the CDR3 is TGTGCCAGCTCACGTCAGGGACAGGCCTCCTCTGGGGCCAACGTCCTGACTTTC. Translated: CASSRQGQASSGANVLTF.

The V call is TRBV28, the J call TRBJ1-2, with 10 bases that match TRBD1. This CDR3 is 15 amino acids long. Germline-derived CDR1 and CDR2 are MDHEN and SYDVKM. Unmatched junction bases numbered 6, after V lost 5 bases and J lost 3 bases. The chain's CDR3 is CASSVPGQGHYGYTF. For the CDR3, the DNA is TGTGCCAGCAGTGTCCCGGGACAGGGGCACTATGGCTACACCTTC.

CDR3 loop: CASSKDPGQHTEAFF. CDR3 nucleotides: TGTGCCAGCAGCAAAGACCCGGGACAGCACACTGAAGCTTTCTTT. The chain joins TRBV21-1 to TRBJ1-1; the table's D call TRBD1 went unverified against the DNA. TRBV21-1 is recorded as a pseudogene. The CDR3 loop spans 15 amino acids.

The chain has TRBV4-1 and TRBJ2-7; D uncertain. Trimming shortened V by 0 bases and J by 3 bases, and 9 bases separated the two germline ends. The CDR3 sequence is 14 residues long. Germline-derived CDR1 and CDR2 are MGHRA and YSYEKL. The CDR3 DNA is TGCGCCAGCAGCCAAGATCTCAGGTTCTACGAGCAGTACTTC. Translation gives CASSQDLRFYEQYF.

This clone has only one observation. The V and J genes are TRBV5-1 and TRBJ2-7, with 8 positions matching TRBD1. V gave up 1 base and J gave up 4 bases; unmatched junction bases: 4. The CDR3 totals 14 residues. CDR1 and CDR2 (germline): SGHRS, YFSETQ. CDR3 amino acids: CASSLIQGGYEQYF. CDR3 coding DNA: TGCGCCAGCAGCTTGATACAGGGGGGATACGAGCAGTACTTC.

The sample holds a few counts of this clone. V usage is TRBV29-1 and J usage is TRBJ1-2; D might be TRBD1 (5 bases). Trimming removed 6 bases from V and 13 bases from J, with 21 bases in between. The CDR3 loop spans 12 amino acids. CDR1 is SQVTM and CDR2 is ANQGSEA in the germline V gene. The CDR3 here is CSVGTVSGSGTF. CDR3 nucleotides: TGCAGCGTCGGAACCGTCTCAGGGTCGGGCACCTTC.

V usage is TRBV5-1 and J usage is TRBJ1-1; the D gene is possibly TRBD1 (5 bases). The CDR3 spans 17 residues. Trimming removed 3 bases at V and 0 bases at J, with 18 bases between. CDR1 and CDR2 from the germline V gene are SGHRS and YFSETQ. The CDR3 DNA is TGCGCCAGCAGCTCCGATCCCCCAGGGAATATGAACACTGAAGCTTTCTTT. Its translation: CASSSDPPGNMNTEAFF.

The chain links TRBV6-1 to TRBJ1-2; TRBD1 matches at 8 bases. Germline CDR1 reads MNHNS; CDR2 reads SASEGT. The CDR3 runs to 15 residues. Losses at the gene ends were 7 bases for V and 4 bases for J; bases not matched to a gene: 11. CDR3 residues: CASTSPRQGIYGYTF. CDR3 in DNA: TGTGCCAGCACTAGCCCTCGACAGGGGATCTATGGCTACACCTTC.

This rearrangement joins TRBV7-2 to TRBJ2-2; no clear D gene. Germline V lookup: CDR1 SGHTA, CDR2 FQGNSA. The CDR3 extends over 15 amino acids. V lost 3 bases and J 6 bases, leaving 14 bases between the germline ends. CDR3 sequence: CASSFQIRSSGELFF. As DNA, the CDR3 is TGTGCCAGCAGCTTCCAGATCAGATCGTCCGGGGAGCTGTTTTTT. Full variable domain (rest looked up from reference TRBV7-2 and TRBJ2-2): GAGVSQSPSNKVTEKGKDVELRCDPISGHTALYWYRQSLGQGLEFLIYFQGNSAPDKSGLPSDRFSAERTGGSVSTLTIQRTQQEDSAVYLCASSFQIRSSGELFFGEGSRLTVL.

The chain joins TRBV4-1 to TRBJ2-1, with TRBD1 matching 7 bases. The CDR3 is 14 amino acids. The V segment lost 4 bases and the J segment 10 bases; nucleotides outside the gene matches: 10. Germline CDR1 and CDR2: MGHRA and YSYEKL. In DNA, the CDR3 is TGCGCCAGCAGCCCGCTCGGGACAGCCCCCGAGCAGTTCTTC. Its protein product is CASSPLGTAPEQFF.

The DNA for the CDR3 is TGTGCCAGCAGTTTATGGACCGGGACAACTAATGAAAAACTGTTTTTT. Encoded protein: CASSLWTGTTNEKLFF. This chain uses TRBV28 with TRBJ1-4; D not resolved. Germline loops: CDR1 MDHEN, CDR2 SYDVKM. This CDR3 comprises 16 residues. V shed 0 bases and J shed 0 bases, with 8 bases lying between them.

CDR3 residues: CASSVGQGPYEQYF. The CDR3, as DNA: TGTGCCAGCTCCGTCGGGCAGGGTCCCTACGAGCAGTACTTC. The chain combines TRBV28 with TRBJ2-7; D is perhaps TRBD1 (5 bases). CDR1 MDHEN and CDR2 SYDVKM come from the germline V gene. CDR3 size: 14 residues. V was clipped by 8 bases and J by 2 bases, with 16 bases between them.

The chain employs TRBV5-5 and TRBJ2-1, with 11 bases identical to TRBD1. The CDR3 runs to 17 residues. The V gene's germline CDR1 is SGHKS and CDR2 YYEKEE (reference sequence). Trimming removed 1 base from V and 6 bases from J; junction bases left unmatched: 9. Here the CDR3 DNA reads TGTGCCAGCAGCTTGCTCAACCCGGGACAGGGGGTCAATGAGCAGTTCTTC. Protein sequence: CASSLLNPGQGVNEQFF.

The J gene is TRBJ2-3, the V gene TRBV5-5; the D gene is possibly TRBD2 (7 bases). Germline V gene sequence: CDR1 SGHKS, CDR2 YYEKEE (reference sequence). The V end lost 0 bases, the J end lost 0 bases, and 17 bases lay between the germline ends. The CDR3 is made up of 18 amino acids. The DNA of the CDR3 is TGTGCCAGCAGCTTGGTGGCGGGGGCGCGGGGTAGCACAGATACGCAGTATTTT. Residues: CASSLVAGARGSTDTQYF.

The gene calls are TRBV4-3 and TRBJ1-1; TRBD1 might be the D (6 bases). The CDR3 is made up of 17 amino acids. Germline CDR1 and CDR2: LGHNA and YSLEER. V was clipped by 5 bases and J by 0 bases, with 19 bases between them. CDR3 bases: TGCGCCAGCAGCGCGGACAGCCAGTCTTATATGAACACTGAAGCTTTCTTT. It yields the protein CASSADSQSYMNTEAFF.

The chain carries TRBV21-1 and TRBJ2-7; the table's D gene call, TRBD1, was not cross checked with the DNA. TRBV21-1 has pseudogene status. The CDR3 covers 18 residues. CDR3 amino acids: CASSKVGCCRGKVYEQYF. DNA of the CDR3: TGTGCCAGCAGCAAAGTGGGATGTTGCAGGGGTAAAGTCTACGAGCAGTACTTC.

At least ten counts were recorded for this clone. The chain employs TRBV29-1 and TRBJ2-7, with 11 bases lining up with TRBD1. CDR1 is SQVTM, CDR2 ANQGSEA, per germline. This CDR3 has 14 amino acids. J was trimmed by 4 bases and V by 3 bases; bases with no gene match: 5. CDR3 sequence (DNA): TGCAGCGTTGACGGGACAGGGGGTGCTTACGAGCAGTACTTC. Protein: CSVDGTGGAYEQYF.

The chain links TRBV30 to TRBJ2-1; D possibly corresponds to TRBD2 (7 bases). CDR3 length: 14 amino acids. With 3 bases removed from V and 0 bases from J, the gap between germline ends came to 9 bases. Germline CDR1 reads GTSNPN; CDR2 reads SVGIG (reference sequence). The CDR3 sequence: CAWSAGASYNEQFF. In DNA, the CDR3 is TGTGCCTGGAGCGCGGGGGCCTCCTACAATGAGCAGTTCTTC.

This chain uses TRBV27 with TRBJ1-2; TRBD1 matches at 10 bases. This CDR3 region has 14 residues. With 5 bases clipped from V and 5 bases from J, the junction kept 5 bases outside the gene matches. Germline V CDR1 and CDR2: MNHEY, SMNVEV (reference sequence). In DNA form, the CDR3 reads TGTGCCAGCAGTCCGGACAGGGGGTTTTATGGCTACACCTTC. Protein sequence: CASSPDRGFYGYTF.

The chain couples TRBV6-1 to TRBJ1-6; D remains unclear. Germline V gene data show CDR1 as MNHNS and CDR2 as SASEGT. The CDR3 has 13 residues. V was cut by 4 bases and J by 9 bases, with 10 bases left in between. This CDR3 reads CASSAESGSPLHF. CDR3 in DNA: TGTGCCAGCAGTGCTGAGTCAGGTTCACCCCTCCACTTT.

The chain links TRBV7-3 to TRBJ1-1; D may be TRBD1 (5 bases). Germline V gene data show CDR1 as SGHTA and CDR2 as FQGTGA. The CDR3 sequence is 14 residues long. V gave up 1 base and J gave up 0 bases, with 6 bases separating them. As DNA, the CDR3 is TGTGCCAGCAGCTTAAACAGGTTGAACACTGAAGCTTTCTTT. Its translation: CASSLNRLNTEAFF.

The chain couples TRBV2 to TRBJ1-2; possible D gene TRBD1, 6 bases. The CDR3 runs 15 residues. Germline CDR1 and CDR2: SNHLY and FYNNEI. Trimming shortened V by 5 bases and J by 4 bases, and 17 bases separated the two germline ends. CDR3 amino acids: CASSWTAKGTYGYTF. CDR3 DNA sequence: TGTGCCAGCAGTTGGACAGCTAAGGGGACCTATGGCTACACCTTC.

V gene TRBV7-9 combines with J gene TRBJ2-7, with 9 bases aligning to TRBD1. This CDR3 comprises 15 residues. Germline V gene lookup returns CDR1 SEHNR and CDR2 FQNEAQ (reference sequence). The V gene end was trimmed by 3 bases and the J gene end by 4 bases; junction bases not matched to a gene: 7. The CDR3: CASSFSTGGGYEQYF. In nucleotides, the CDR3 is TGTGCCAGCAGCTTCTCTACAGGGGGCGGTTACGAGCAGTACTTC.

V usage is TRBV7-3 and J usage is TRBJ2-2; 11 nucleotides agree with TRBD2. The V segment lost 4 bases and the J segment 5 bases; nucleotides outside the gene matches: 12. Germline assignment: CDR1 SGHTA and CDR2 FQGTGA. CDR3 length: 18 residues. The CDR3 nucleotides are TGTGCCAGCAGCTCCACCACCCTAGCGGGGGGAAGGACCGGGGAGCTGTTTTTT. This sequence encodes CASSSTTLAGGRTGELFF. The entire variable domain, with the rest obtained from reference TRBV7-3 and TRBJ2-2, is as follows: GAGVSQTPSNKVTEKGKYVELRCDPISGHTALYWYRQSLGQGPEFLIYFQGTGAADDSGLPNDRFFAVRPEGSVSTLKIQRTERGDSAVYLCASSSTTLAGGRTGELFFGEGSRLTVL.

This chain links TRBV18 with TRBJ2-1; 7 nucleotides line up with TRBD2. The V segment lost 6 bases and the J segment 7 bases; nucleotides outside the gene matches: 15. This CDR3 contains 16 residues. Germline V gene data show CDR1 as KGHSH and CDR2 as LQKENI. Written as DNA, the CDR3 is TGTGCCAGCTCGCCAAGCGGGGATGTGGTCGGAAATGAGCAGTTCTTC. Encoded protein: CASSPSGDVVGNEQFF.